This T cell receptor (beta chain) comes out of a study of T cells and Merkel cell carcinoma outcomes (dated by TCRdb to the early 2020s). The study in broad terms: The tumor T-cell repertoire, together with T-cell density, was examined as a predictor of clinical outcome in patients with Merkel cell carcinoma.

In its sample, this clone was seen a few times. This clone's antigen is unknown. Qualities for individual bases were not recorded, and no much larger clone is one base off. The full study reports these points: T-cell repertoire features combined with T-cell density were reported to predict clinical outcomes in Merkel cell carcinoma patients.

V is trimmed back by 8 bases and J by 4 bases, and the junction contains 8 bases that no gene match accounts for. Spanning cysteine to phenylalanine, the CDR3 consists of 13 amino acids. The entry retains the CDR3 DNA only, 39 bases that are in frame from base 1. Reading the germline V gene (reference sequence) gives CDR1 MNHEY and CDR2 SMNVEV. Preparation of the library involved the immunoSEQ multiplex PCR assay. Not all clones reach the TCRdb copy of this immuneACCESS table, which keeps in-frame sequences only. Checked studies attribute under half of the gap to unresolved V genes and leave the rest unexplained. The sample yields some 1,400 clones; approximately 85% were counted once. Of the sample, 13% falls within the top ten clones. The samples were taken from patients with Merkel cell carcinoma.

The sequencing input was tumor tissue from Merkel cell carcinoma. This chain joins TRBV27 to TRBJ2-7; TRBD2 lines up with 7 middle nucleotides. The sequence was obtained from a human donor with Merkel cell carcinoma. The DNA sequence is TGTGCCAGCTGTCCTAGCGGTGGGTACGAGCAGTACTTC. Its translation reads: CASCPSGGYEQYF.